This entry lists 19 T cell receptor beta chains sequenced from one sample in a study of blood T cell repertoires in COVID-19. TCRdb keeps only in-frame clones here, not all; method: immunoSEQ multiplex PCR. Of approximately 250,000 clones listed, approximately 88% are singletons. The sequencing input was PBMCs or T cells enriched from blood (not recorded which). Receptors originate from a woman between 40 and 50 years old with acute COVID-19.

This clone was counted a few times. The rearrangement joins TRBV24-1 to TRBJ2-2; 14 positions match TRBD2. The CDR3 consists of 16 residues. CDR1 and CDR2 from the germline V gene are KGHDR and SFDVKD. V was clipped by 4 bases and J by 8 bases; unmatched bases: 5. CDR3 sequence (DNA): TGTGCCACCAGTGAAACGGGACTAGCGGGAGTTGGGGAGCTGTTTTTT. It specifies CATSETGLAGVGELFF.

V is TRBV7-2 and J is TRBJ2-5; D possibly corresponds to TRBD1 (5 bases). Germline V gene sequence: CDR1 SGHTA, CDR2 FQGNSA. The CDR3 loop spans 18 amino acids. V lost 1 base, J lost 4 bases, and 22 bases lay in between. The CDR3 sequence is CASSLGSSGRLAGETQYF. For the CDR3, the DNA is TGTGCCAGCAGCTTAGGGTCCTCAGGGCGTTTAGCAGGAGAGACCCAGTACTTC.

The chain recombines TRBV27 with TRBJ1-1; a weak D match, TRBD1 (5 bases). Deletions cut 7 bases from V and 5 bases from J, with 17 bases between. The CDR3 is 14 amino acids. Germline CDR1 and CDR2: MNHEY and SMNVEV (reference sequence). Written as DNA, the CDR3 is TGTGCCAGCAATCGCGCAGGGCGAAGTACTGAAGCTTTCTTT. Translation: CASNRAGRSTEAFF.

V usage is TRBV3-1 (or the pseudogene TRBV3-2) and J usage is TRBJ1-3; 7 bases map to TRBD1. Germline-derived CDR1 and CDR2 are LGHDT and YNNKEL (reference sequence). This CDR3 comprises 15 residues. The J segment lost 0 bases and the V segment lost 4 bases, leaving 3 bases of the junction unmatched. CDR3 sequence: CASSRQGLSGNTIYF. DNA for the CDR3: TGTGCCAGCAGCCGACAGGGCCTCTCTGGAAACACCATATATTTT.

This clone was seen once. CDR3 residues: CASSQGTSGREEFF. CDR3 bases: TGTGCCAGCAGCCAAGGCACTAGCGGGAGGGAAGAGTTCTTC. V and J are TRBV14 and TRBJ2-1, with 13 nucleotides matching TRBD2. The junction had 5 bases not matched to a gene; V was cut back by 1 base and J by 14 bases. The CDR3 totals 14 residues. The germline V gene has CDR1 SGHDN and CDR2 FVKESK.

A few counts support this clone. The chain uses TRBV4-1 and TRBJ2-1; maybe TRBD2 (6 bases). The CDR3 totals 17 residues. Trimming removed 1 base from V and 2 bases from J, with 15 bases in between. Germline CDR1 is MGHRA and CDR2 is YSYEKL. The CDR3 DNA reads as TGCGCCAGCAGCCAAGGGTACGGGAGTGAAACCTACAATGAGCAGTTCTTC. It is translated as CASSQGYGSETYNEQFF.

The count of this clone is one. The chain recombines TRBV11-3 with TRBJ1-4; 7 bases map to TRBD1. Germline V CDR1 and CDR2: SGHNT, YENEEA. This CDR3 spans 16 amino acids. The J segment lost 7 bases and the V segment lost 4 bases, leaving 12 bases of the junction unmatched. The CDR3 is CASSSGTGTVGEKLFF. DNA for the CDR3: TGTGCCAGCAGCTCAGGGACCGGGACAGTAGGTGAAAAACTGTTTTTT. The variable domain in full, completed from reference TRBV11-3 and TRBJ1-4, reads EAGVVQSPRYKIIEKKQPVAFWCNPISGHNTLYWYLQNLGQGPELLIRYENEEAVDDSQLPKDRFSAERLKGVDSTLKIQPAELGDSAVYLCASSSGTGTVGEKLFFGSGTQLSVL.

This sequence joins TRBV11-3 and TRBJ1-1; D remains ambiguous. This CDR3 is 14 amino acids long. Trimming stripped 7 bases from V and 5 bases from J, with 17 bases between. Germline V gives CDR1 SGHNT, CDR2 YENEEA. DNA of the CDR3: TGTGCCAGCACCCTCAACGGAGCGAGAACTGAAGCTTTCTTT. It yields the protein CASTLNGARTEAFF.

The genes are TRBV24-1 and TRBJ2-1; 8 bases are shared with TRBD2. The trim removed 7 bases at V and 8 bases at J, leaving 6 bases unmatched. Per germline, CDR1 KGHDR and CDR2 SFDVKD. This CDR3 spans 13 amino acids. The CDR3, as DNA: TGTGCCACCAGGCGTAGCGGGACTTATGAGCAGTTCTTC. This codes for CATRRSGTYEQFF.

The chain uses TRBV19 and TRBJ2-5; TRBD1 aligns across 8 bases. The trim removed 6 bases at V and 5 bases at J, leaving 11 bases unmatched. The V gene's germline CDR1 is LNHDA and CDR2 SQIVND (reference sequence). The CDR3 totals 15 residues. CDR3 nucleotides: TGTGCCAGTAGACCGACGACAGGGGATCTGGAGACCCAGTACTTC. This codes for CASRPTTGDLETQYF.

The chain joins TRBV28 to TRBJ2-6; the D gene is possibly TRBD1 (6 bases). The CDR3 has 20 residues. In germline, CDR1 is MDHEN, CDR2 SYDVKM. V was clipped by 3 bases and J by 4 bases, with 25 bases between them. The CDR3 here is CASSFGFSTGILIGANVLTF. CDR3 in DNA: TGTGCCAGCAGTTTCGGTTTCTCCACAGGGATCTTAATAGGGGCCAACGTCCTGACTTTC.

This sequence joins TRBV30 and TRBJ1-4, with TRBD1 identical over 8 bases. The CDR3 is 12 residues long. The V gene end was trimmed by 7 bases and the J gene end by 7 bases; junction bases not matched to a gene: 5. The V gene's germline CDR1 is GTSNPN and CDR2 SVGIG (reference sequence). The DNA of the CDR3 is TGTGCCTCTAACAGGGGGAGTGAAAAACTGTTTTTT. It encodes CASNRGSEKLFF.

This chain joins TRBV6-5 and TRBJ1-1, with TRBD1 matching over 9 bases. Trimming at V came to 6 bases and at J to 6 bases, leaving 8 bases not matched to a gene. The germline gives CDR1 MNHEY, CDR2 SVGAGI. CDR3 length equals 14 residues. The DNA for the CDR3 is TGTGCCAGCAGGTTACAGGGGGCAATGGCTGAAGCTTTCTTT. Protein: CASRLQGAMAEAFF.

The rearrangement joins TRBV5-4 to TRBJ2-5; 7 nucleotides line up with TRBD1. The CDR3 runs 15 residues. The trim removed 2 bases at V and 4 bases at J, leaving 8 bases unmatched. Germline loops: CDR1 SGHNT, CDR2 YYREEE (reference sequence). CDR3: CASSFGQVKAETQYF. The CDR3 bases are TGTGCCAGCAGCTTCGGACAGGTCAAGGCAGAGACCCAGTACTTC. The variable domain in full, with the rest retrieved from reference TRBV5-4 and TRBJ2-5, is ETGVTQSPTHLIKTRGQQVTLRCSSQSGHNTVSWYQQALGQGPQFIFQYYREEENGRGNFPPRFSGLQFPNYSSELNVNALELDDSALYLCASSFGQVKAETQYFGPGTRLLVL.

This chain connects TRBV21-1 to TRBJ2-3; whether TRBD2, the table's D call, matches the DNA was not checked. TRBV21-1 is noted as a pseudogene. The CDR3 consists of 14 residues. This chain's CDR3 is CASSNPLITDTQYF. In DNA form, the CDR3 reads TGTGCCAGCAGCAACCCACTAATCACAGATACGCAGTATTTT.

The chain combines TRBV18 with TRBJ1-1; maybe TRBD1 (6 bases). The CDR3 loop spans 13 amino acids. V was cut by 4 bases and J by 5 bases, with 11 bases left in between. Germline CDR1 reads KGHSH; CDR2 reads LQKENI. CDR3 amino acids: CASSQGEDTEAFF. The DNA of the CDR3 is TGTGCCAGCTCACAGGGGGAAGATACTGAAGCTTTCTTT.

The V gene is TRBV27, the J gene TRBJ2-4; no reliable D call. Germline assignment: CDR1 MNHEY and CDR2 SMNVEV (reference sequence). The CDR3 sequence is 24 residues long. Trimming took off 3 bases at V and 0 bases at J, with 36 bases between the two ends. CDR3 bases: TGTGCCAGCAGTTTCTTTTCCCCAGGTCCAAATCAGCCGCATTCCGAACTAGCCAAAAACATTCAGTACTTC. Translating it yields CASSFFSPGPNQPHSELAKNIQYF.

This clone was counted between two and nine times. This specimen includes other DNA sequences encoding the same CDR3. CDR3 in amino acids: CASSLEGRGSYEQYV. The CDR3 nucleotides are TGTGCCAGCAGCTTAGAAGGTAGGGGTTCTTACGAGCAGTACGTC. This chain connects TRBV11-2 to TRBJ2-7; weak D call: TRBD1 (5 bases). The V end lost 0 bases, the J end lost 4 bases, and 13 bases lay between the germline ends. Germline V lookup: CDR1 SGHAT, CDR2 FQNNGV. The CDR3 has 15 amino acids.

V and J are TRBV27 and TRBJ1-6, with D uncertain. The V gene lost 4 bases and the J gene lost 10 bases, with 14 bases spanning the gap. Germline-derived CDR1 and CDR2 are MNHEY and SMNVEV (reference sequence). CDR3 length equals 14 residues. The CDR3 nucleotides are TGTGCCAGCAGTTGGGAGGGAATCGGGTCACCCCTCCACTTT. Its translation is CASSWEGIGSPLHF.